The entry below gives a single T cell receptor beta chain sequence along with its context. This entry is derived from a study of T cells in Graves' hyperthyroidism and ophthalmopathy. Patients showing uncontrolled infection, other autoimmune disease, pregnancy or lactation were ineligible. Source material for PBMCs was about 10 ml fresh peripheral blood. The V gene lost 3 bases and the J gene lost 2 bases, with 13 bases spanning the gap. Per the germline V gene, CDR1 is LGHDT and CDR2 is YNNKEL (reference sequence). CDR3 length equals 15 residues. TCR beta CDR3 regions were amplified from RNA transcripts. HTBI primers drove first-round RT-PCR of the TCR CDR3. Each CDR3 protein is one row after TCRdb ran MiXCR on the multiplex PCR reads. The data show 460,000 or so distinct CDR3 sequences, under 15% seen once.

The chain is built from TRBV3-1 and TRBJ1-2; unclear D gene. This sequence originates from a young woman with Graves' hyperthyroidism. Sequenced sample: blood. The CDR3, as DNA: TGTGCCAGCAGCCAGGCCGCCCGAGGAAACTATGGCTACACCTTC. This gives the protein CASSQAARGNYGYTF.